This entry concerns a single T cell receptor (beta chain). Its antigen is not known. The data were taken from a study of T-cell reconstitution after alpha-beta-depleted transplantation in children. Unique molecular identifiers were used in preparing the TCRbeta library. TCRdb ran MiXCR on the PCR reads and lists one entry per CDR3 protein. The profile shows approximately 300,000 distinct CDR3 sequences, just over 7.5% of them singletons. The junction had 15 bases not matched to a gene; V was cut back by 1 base and J by 0 bases. This CDR3 is 21 amino acids long. General study points: Among T cells one year after transplant, newly produced cells accounted for most counts and diversity.

This sequence was found in a female patient aged 2-10 years who had a stem cell transplant for Fanconi anemia, so the T cells may come from the graft donor. Sequenced here: peripheral blood, sampled 360 days after TCRalphabeta/CD19-depleted stem cell transplant. V gene TRBV12-3 or TRBV12-4 combines with J gene TRBJ2-3; 11 positions agree with TRBD2. Here the CDR3 DNA reads TGTGCCAGCAGTTTAGTTTGGAAGTGGGGACTAGCGGTGACTAGCACAGATACGCAGTATTTT. It encodes CASSLVWKWGLAVTSTDTQYF.